Following are 3 T cell receptor beta chains from one sample sequenced in a study of blood T cell repertoires in COVID-19 (dated by TCRdb to 2020 to 2021). The library was produced with the immunoSEQ multiplex PCR assay. TCRdb provides this immuneACCESS table in a form limited to in-frame rearrangements. Some clones are lacking; in checked studies, under half of them reflect an unresolved V gene, and why the rest are absent is not known. The sample table shows around 150,000 clones, and approximately 75% are seen once. The ten largest account for roughly 10% of the sample. Specimen: peripheral blood. These receptors all stem from a human donor in a cohort sampled during active COVID-19.

The chain joins TRBV7-2 to TRBJ1-6, with a possible D match to TRBD1 (6 bases). CDR1 and CDR2 (germline): SGHTA, FQGNSA. Trimming removed 7 bases from V and 5 bases from J, with 12 bases in between. This CDR3 region has 14 residues. This chain's CDR3 is CASNQQGDNSPLHF. CDR3 DNA sequence: TGTGCCAGCAACCAACAGGGTGATAATTCACCCCTCCACTTT.

The chain recombines TRBV5-4 with TRBJ1-3, with D maybe TRBD1 (6 bases). In germline, CDR1 is SGHNT, CDR2 YYREEE (reference sequence). This CDR3 is built from 15 residues. Trimming left V 4 bases short and J 2 bases short, with 13 bases between. The CDR3 is CASSPRQGTGNTIYF. CDR3 nucleotides: TGTGCCAGCAGCCCCCGGCAGGGGACTGGAAACACCATATATTTT.

The chain couples TRBV19 to TRBJ2-2; 7 bases align to TRBD1. Looked up from germline, CDR1 is LNHDA and CDR2 is SQIVND (reference sequence). The CDR3 consists of 15 residues. V lost 6 bases and J lost 0; bases outside the gene matches: 4. The CDR3 region has the DNA TGTGCCAGTAGAGGCAGGGGGTCGAACACCGGGGAGCTGTTTTTT. It translates to CASRGRGSNTGELFF.